This T cell receptor beta chain came from a study of cytomegalovirus exposure and HLA in healthy donors (dated by TCRdb to about 2017). Looking at the study overall: An earlier analysis of 587 of the donors reported 250 to 300 Gb of sequence data and 117 million unique TCR beta sequences obtained from 150 million to 200 million T cells. To decide whether each TCR beta V gene segment behaved as functional or pseudogenic, an earlier analysis of over 500 of the donors relied on high-throughput TCR beta sequencing. HLA typing covered class I and class II loci at four-digit resolution. The study aimed to test whether signatures of past pathogen exposure could be identified by cataloging public T cell receptors. Donor age, sex, ethnicity and CMV serostatus were compiled alongside the repertoire data. Every discovery cohort repertoire had been produced on one sequencing platform. A later genetic analysis took genome-wide SNP genotypes for about 65% of the roughly 670 donors and used that subset as a discovery cohort. A few DR-DQ haplotypes were treated as single units for association and clustering because of strong linkage in the cohort. Among the roughly 400 genotyped donors, around 79% belonged to the genetic ancestry cluster associated with self-reported Caucasian donors. A separate validation cohort of 90 to 150 different subjects was used in addition to the approximately 700-subject first cohort. To predict cytomegalovirus infection status, the study combined high-throughput TCR immunosequencing, statistical association of individual TCRs with disease status, and machine learning. The number of donors typed differed by locus, with 629-630 for A, B, C, DRB1 and DQB1, 522 for DQA1, nearly 610 for DPA1, and 400 to 490 for DPB1. An early release that covered some 630 HLA-typed donors contained approximately 300 gigabases of sequencing data and tens of millions of unique TCR sequences. Across under 500 genotyped donors of the cohort, an average of approximately 240,000 unique TCR beta nucleotide sequences per donor were sequenced, and roughly a sixth of those sequences were non-productive. The study used immunosequencing to profile the T cell repertoires of approximately 650 subjects and linked those repertoires to cytomegalovirus serostatus. To study patterns of TCR occurrence, a later analysis re-analyzed previously published TCR beta repertoires from around 670 donors and added high-resolution HLA genotyping. In the later analysis, no new phenotypic data were used to find candidate immune exposures; instead, reliance was placed on TCR beta sequences and their occurrence across donors. What the authors observed across the whole study: In vitro tests confirmed that a few of the cytomegalovirus-associated TCR beta chains recognize cytomegalovirus antigens. The classifier was reported to diagnose cytomegalovirus status with high specificity and sensitivity in both the original cohort and the validation cohort. The study gave a list of 150 to 200 TCR beta chains associated with cytomegalovirus. Correlated functional status among segregating V segments might be attributable to linkage disequilibrium, but an unknown experimental factor could not be ruled out. In this cohort, only TCR beta chains were sequenced, and detectable features were limited by the absence of alpha or paired-chain data. Presence/absence analyses assumed roughly uniform sequencing depth across donors, an assumption that may not hold. A later genetic analysis associated a missense DCLRE1C variant with V-gene and J-gene trimming of TCR beta chains, and an independent cohort replicated the association. For the cohort, immune exposure information was limited to CMV serostatus. HLA typing was unavailable for some donors at each locus, so association tests used only the typed subset. Because the 87-base-pair reads could not distinguish some IMGT-functional V segments, including TRBV6-2 and TRBV6-3, those segments were excluded. According to a later analysis, parvovirus B19, influenza, CMV and Epstein-Barr virus appeared linked to several top co-occurrence clusters. A group of highly shared sequence variants was considered likely to be a technical artifact of the sequencing pipeline. In a later analysis, TCR association rates were found to vary across HLA loci, with the most associated TCRs seen for DRB1 alleles and the fewest for HLA-C alleles. When HLA alleles, especially DR and DQ, strongly co-occurred, attributing TCR associations to individual alleles was difficult. According to a later genetic analysis, donors in an Asian-associated ancestry cluster had fewer N-insertions in productive TCRs than the roughly 670-donor mean. In a later analysis, most CMV-associated TCR beta chains were found to appear HLA-restricted, with HLA associations seemingly driven largely by CMV exposure. Because counts were too low, seventeen rarely observed V segments, including chromosome 9 orphons, were left out of the earlier analysis of 500 to 750 of the donors. The authors suggested that the approach could potentially be extended to other disease states and immunological phenotypes. In an earlier analysis of over 550 of the donors, most TCR beta V segments were observed in productive rearrangements about 87% or about 30% of the time, broadly matching IMGT annotations. Specific HLA alleles were associated with 15,000 to 20,000 TCR beta sequences at a false discovery rate of 0.05 in a later analysis. A later analysis found that HLA-associated TCR beta chains were more clonally expanded and had lower generation probabilities than equally common non-associated chains. Most TCR sequences were seen in very few donors, while some public TCRs were found in many individuals. A further reported finding was that TCR beta sequences accurately predicted the HLA-A and HLA-B alleles for most subjects in the first cohort.

The germline V gene sets CDR1 to MNHEY and CDR2 to SVGAGI. The CDR3 runs 13 residues from the cysteine to the phenylalanine. Kept here is only the CDR3 DNA, which spans 39 bases and is read in frame from base 1. The library was prepared using the immunoSEQ multiplex PCR assay. The multiplex PCR relied on a mix of 60 forward primers for TCR Vbeta segments and 13 reverse primers for TCR Jbeta segments. The CDR3 region of rearranged TCR beta genes was amplified from genomic DNA with a multiplex PCR assay. On the Illumina HiSeq System, the amplified TCR beta libraries were sequenced as 87-base-pair reads. The authors' analysis ran thus. A later analysis counted about 80 million unique TCR beta chains across the 650 to 700 repertoires, and some 11 million of these chains were shared by at least two donors. To remove PCR and sequencing errors, raw reads were error-corrected and collapsed into unique sequences using a nearest-neighbor algorithm that merged closely related sequences. V, D and J gene segments were assigned by aligning CDR3 sequences to IMGT reference sequences. For a sequence to be retained, a match of at least six nucleotides to both a V gene segment and a J gene segment was required. A rearrangement counted as productive if the CDR3 had no stop codons and remained in frame with V and J, and every other rearrangement counted as non-productive. Following IMGT convention, CDR3 was defined as the stretch from the second conserved V-encoded cysteine to the conserved J-encoded phenylalanine. In an earlier analysis of approximately 590 of the donors, sequences lacking an unambiguous match to a single V gene segment were excluded. An earlier analysis of roughly 590 of the donors called V segments functional above 56.7% productive rearrangements and segregating when the between-donor standard deviation exceeded 5%. A statistical classification framework was built for diagnosing cytomegalovirus status from the catalog of TCR beta chain sequences. V and J gene assignment, in a later analysis, came from comparing TCR nucleotide sequences with IMGT/GENE-DB human TR gene sequences. A later analysis assigned CDR3 sequences and most-parsimonious VDJ recombination scenarios with the TCRdist pipeline. In a later analysis, each TCR beta chain was defined by its CDR3 amino acid sequence together with its V-gene family, and reads without a unique V-gene family were excluded. In a later analysis, 450 to 600 highly shared, low-generation-probability nucleotide sequences were removed to address suspected cross-contamination and a sequencing artifact. In a later analysis, a clonal expansion index was calculated for each public chain from normalized within-repertoire ranks of inferred template counts. In a later analysis, generation probabilities were computed with a VDJ recombination model fitted to out-of-frame rearrangements, and the resulting probabilities were checked against IGoR. In a later analysis, hypergeometric tests were used to score TCR-TCR, TCR-HLA and TCR-CMV co-occurrence, with a repertoire-size bias correction applied to TCR pairs. False discovery rates were estimated in a later analysis by permuting HLA or CMV assignments 20 times. In a later analysis, co-occurring TCRs were grouped using DBSCAN, and TCRdist sequence similarity was added for clustering within HLA-allele-positive subsets. For co-occurrence clustering, repertoires with fewer than 30,000 or more than 120,000 public chains were excluded, along with four to six repertoires with anomalous nucleotide sharing. This is the immuneACCESS table as TCRdb keeps it, with only in-frame sequences that have V and J called. A part of the clones is gone; compared with another copy, unresolved V genes explain less than half, and the rest is unexplained. The V and J calls and clone size are taken from that table; D and trimming were inferred from the DNA. The sample data list roughly 140,000 clones, and 70% to 85% of these were observed just once. Roughly 10% of the sample comes from the top ten.

This clone turned up a few times. No antigen is known for it. No much larger clonotype is one base removed from it; base qualities were not supplied. The cohort comprised some 680 healthy bone marrow donors. At the time of sampling, all cohort members were nominally healthy, though unrecorded immune exposures were likely present. The donor was CMV seropositive and belonged to the group of 270 or so seropositive cohort members. A peripheral blood sample was provided by each donor, and peripheral blood mononuclear cells were used for TCR beta sequencing. Genomic DNA extraction from the blood cell samples was performed with the Qiagen DNeasy Blood Extraction Kit.

The rearranged chain carries TRBV6-5 and TRBJ2-5; the central 7 bases match TRBD1. The DNA matches TRBJ2-7 better at its end, which makes the J call doubtful. Source material: PBMCs. This TCR came from a woman in her fifties or sixties in good health and CMV-seropositive. The CDR3 protein: CASSFRQGYEQYF. The DNA sequence follows: TGTGCCAGCAGTTTTCGACAGGGTTACGAGCAGTACTTC.